This T cell receptor (beta chain) is drawn from a study of shared T cell receptors in the human thymus (dated by TCRdb to about 2021). For the wider study: The study investigated the way shared, self-reactive T-cell receptor alpha chains are produced in the human thymus.

Receptor amplification or capture employed the immunoSEQ multiplex PCR assay. Not all clones reach the TCRdb copy of this immuneACCESS table, which keeps in-frame sequences only. Checked studies attribute under half of the gap to unresolved V genes and leave the rest unexplained. This sample has over 350,000 clones in its table, and 85% to 95% of those were observed once. Roughly 0.02% of the sample is held by the ten biggest clonotypes. The germline V gene provides CDR1 MGHRA and CDR2 YSYEKL. Measured from the cysteine to the phenylalanine, the CDR3 is 17 residues long. CDR3 DNA only is kept here, 51 bases in frame from base 1. Trimming costs V 1 base and J 0 bases, and their ends lie 15 bases apart. Of note for this clone: Its antigen specificity is not known. No base quality information exists; no much larger clone differs at one position.

The sequenced sample was thymocytes. The rearrangement joined TRBV4-1 to TRBJ1-1; the D segment cannot be called with confidence. This TCR was sampled from a human donor. The CDR3 in this case is CASSQVDRGSLNTEAFF. The bases are TGCGCCAGCAGCCAAGTTGACCGAGGTTCTTTGAACACTGAAGCTTTCTTT.